This TCR beta chain is drawn from a study of control samples from healthy donors and cancer patients. With 2 bases removed from V and 6 bases from J, the gap between germline ends came to 8 bases. The CDR3 runs to 12 residues. Germline-derived CDR1 and CDR2 are SEHNR and FQNEAQ (reference sequence). Profiling relied on immunoSEQ multiplex PCR, and the TCRdb table lists in-frame clones only, not all of them. The data show roughly 160,000 clones, with 96% seen just once and just over 1% held by the top ten. The chain carries TRBV7-9 and TRBJ2-7; D uncertain. The clonotype was recovered from a woman in her 30s in good health. Material for sequencing was blood. CDR3 amino acids: CASSLNEREQYF. CDR3 DNA sequence: TGTGCCAGCAGCTTAAATGAACGCGAGCAGTACTTC.